Listed here are 23 T cell receptor beta chains from one sample, sequenced in a study of blood T cell repertoires in COVID-19. The table came from immunoSEQ multiplex PCR; TCRdb's copy has only in-frame clones and leaves some out. The table lists under 250,000 clones, under 90% of them singletons. Sequencing was carried out using peripheral blood. The receptors originated from a man between 60 and 75 years old who had recovered from COVID-19.

The rearrangement uses TRBV27 and TRBJ1-2; D is unresolved. Trimming shortened V by 8 bases and J by 7 bases, and 14 bases separated the two germline ends. Germline loops: CDR1 MNHEY, CDR2 SMNVEV (reference sequence). This CDR3 is 12 amino acids long. The CDR3 loop is CASGERFRGYTF. The DNA of the CDR3 is TGTGCCAGCGGAGAGAGGTTTCGTGGCTACACCTTC.

The chain is built from TRBV5-1 and TRBJ1-2; 9 nucleotides agree with TRBD1. CDR3 length: 14 amino acids. Trimming cost V 2 bases and J 9 bases; bases outside gene matches: 8. Germline CDR1 and CDR2: SGHRS and YFSETQ. DNA of the CDR3: TGCGCCAGCAGCTTACCGGGACAGGGATTTAGCTACACCTTC. Residues: CASSLPGQGFSYTF.

This clone turned up a few times. The CDR3 sequence: CASSLDMNTGELFF. CDR3 sequence (DNA): TGTGCCAGCAGCTTAGATATGAACACCGGGGAGCTGTTTTTT. V usage is TRBV11-2 and J usage is TRBJ2-2; D is undetermined. V gave up 0 bases and J gave up 1 base, with 3 bases separating them. The CDR3 sequence is 14 residues long. CDR1 and CDR2 (germline): SGHAT, FQNNGV. Drawing the rest from reference TRBV11-2 and TRBJ2-2, the complete variable domain is EAGVAQSPRYKIIEKRQSVAFWCNPISGHATLYWYQQILGQGPKLLIQFQNNGVVDDSQLPKDRFSAERLKGVDSTLKIQPAKLEDSAVYLCASSLDMNTGELFFGEGSRLTVL.

This sequence joins TRBV14 and TRBJ1-2; D remains ambiguous. This CDR3 is 12 amino acids long. Trimming shortened V by 5 bases and J by 4 bases, and 8 bases separated the two germline ends. Germline CDR1 SGHDN, CDR2 FVKESK. CDR3 protein: CASSMGRYGYTF. The CDR3 bases are TGTGCCAGCAGCATGGGCCGCTATGGCTACACCTTC.

The rearrangement joins TRBV29-1 to TRBJ2-1; tentative D call: TRBD2 (7 bases). The V end lost 5 bases, the J end lost 2 bases, and 13 bases lay between the germline ends. Germline-derived CDR1 and CDR2 are SQVTM and ANQGSEA. This CDR3 has 14 amino acids. The CDR3 DNA sequence: TGCAGCGTTTCATTGGGGGGGCCCTACAATGAGCAGTTCTTC. Its translation is CSVSLGGPYNEQFF.

The rearrangement links TRBV5-1 to TRBJ2-1; D not certain. V gave up 4 bases and J gave up 6 bases, with 14 bases separating them. The CDR3 extends over 14 amino acids. Germline V CDR1 and CDR2: SGHRS, YFSETQ. CDR3 in amino acids: CASSIIHHTNEQFF. In nucleotides, the CDR3 is TGCGCCAGCAGCATTATTCACCACACCAATGAGCAGTTCTTC.

The J gene is TRBJ2-3, the V gene TRBV3-1 (or the pseudogene TRBV3-2), with TRBD2 matching 8 bases. Germline V gene lookup returns CDR1 LGHDT and CDR2 YNNKEL (reference sequence). CDR3 length: 18 amino acids. V lost 4 bases and J lost 0; bases outside the gene matches: 12. CDR3 loop: CASSPSGGGKGSTDTQYF. CDR3 DNA sequence: TGTGCCAGCAGCCCTTCAGGCGGGGGGAAAGGAAGCACAGATACGCAGTATTTT.

The CDR3: CASSLLGAPQETQYF. CDR3 sequence (DNA): TGTGCCAGCAGCTTATTAGGGGCCCCCCAAGAGACCCAGTACTTC. The rearrangement uses TRBV7-2 and TRBJ2-5; weak D call: TRBD1 (5 bases). The V gene's germline CDR1 is SGHTA and CDR2 FQGNSA. V lost 2 bases and J 1 base, leaving 11 bases between the germline ends. This CDR3 region has 15 residues.

This chain links TRBV12-5 with TRBJ1-5; perhaps TRBD1 as D (5 bases). The CDR3 contains 16 residues. V was cut by 0 bases and J by 6 bases, with 15 bases left in between. Looked up from germline, CDR1 is LGHNT and CDR2 is FRNRAP. In DNA form, the CDR3 reads TGTGCTAGTGGTTTGGTACTTTCGGGGGTCGGTCAGCCCCAGCATTTT. Translation gives CASGLVLSGVGQPQHF.

This clone was seen more than once but under ten times. The chain uses TRBV6-1 and TRBJ2-1, with 9 bases identical to TRBD1. Germline V gene lookup returns CDR1 MNHNS and CDR2 SASEGT. CDR3 length: 17 amino acids. The J segment lost 8 bases and the V segment lost 2 bases, leaving 13 bases of the junction unmatched. CDR3 residues: CASSEHPPGQGDDEQFF. In DNA form, the CDR3 reads TGTGCCAGCAGTGAACACCCTCCGGGACAGGGAGACGATGAGCAGTTCTTC.

V is TRBV9 and J is TRBJ2-7, with 9 bases aligning to TRBD2. The CDR3 sequence is 14 residues long. CDR1 is SGDLS and CDR2 is YYNGEE in the germline V gene. Trimming at V came to 0 bases and at J to 3 bases, leaving 1 base not matched to a gene. The CDR3 is CASSVGSGGYEQYF. CDR3 in DNA: TGTGCCAGCAGCGTAGGTAGCGGGGGCTACGAGCAGTACTTC.

The rearrangement links TRBV20-1 to TRBJ2-5; D remains unclear. CDR3 size: 11 residues. The V gene lost 1 base and the J gene lost 5 bases, with 5 bases spanning the gap. Germline loops: CDR1 DFQATT, CDR2 SNEGSKA (reference sequence). The CDR3 nucleotides are TGCAGTGCTAGAGTATTGGAGACCCAGTACTTC. Its protein product is CSARVLETQYF.

This sequence joins TRBV6-5 and TRBJ2-7; the match to TRBD1 covers 10 bases. J was trimmed by 12 bases and V by 8 bases; bases with no gene match: 16. The V gene's germline CDR1 is MNHEY and CDR2 SVGAGI. This CDR3 spans 14 amino acids. CDR3 DNA sequence: TGTGCCAGCTTGAATCCGGGACAGGGGACACACCCGTACTTC. Translated: CASLNPGQGTHPYF.

This clone was detected only once. The chain has TRBV6-2 or TRBV6-3 and TRBJ2-5; a possible D gene is TRBD1 (6 bases). This CDR3 has 13 amino acids. From germline, CDR1 is MNHEY and CDR2 SVGEGT. The V gene lost 2 bases and the J gene lost 7 bases, with 11 bases spanning the gap. DNA of the CDR3: TGTGCCAGCAGTTACGGGGCGACAGGGACCCAGTACTTC. Translated, it gives CASSYGATGTQYF.

The count of this clone is one. In nucleotides, the CDR3 is TGTGCCAGCACCATTGACAACTCTGGAAACACCATATATTTT. This codes for CASTIDNSGNTIYF. The chain uses TRBV3-1 (or the pseudogene TRBV3-2) and TRBJ1-3; no definite D call. V dropped 7 bases and J dropped 0 bases, with 10 bases sitting between them. Germline assignment: CDR1 LGHDT and CDR2 YNNKEL (reference sequence). CDR3 length: 14 amino acids.

In its sample, this clone was seen once. The chain has TRBV20-1 and TRBJ2-7; TRBD1 is a possible D gene (5 bases). Germline CDR1 and CDR2: DFQATT and SNEGSKA (reference sequence). V was shortened by 6 bases and J by 4 bases, with 10 bases between the two germline ends. The CDR3 spans 11 residues. The CDR3 DNA reads TGCAGTGCCATCCAGGGATACGAGCAGTACTTC. This gives the protein CSAIQGYEQYF.

This clone has only a few counts. The gene calls are TRBV5-4 and TRBJ1-2; D gene ambiguous. From germline, CDR1 is SGHNT and CDR2 YYREEE (reference sequence). The CDR3 has 12 residues. The germline V and J ends were trimmed by 0 bases and 3 bases, with 3 bases remaining between them. CDR3 in DNA: TGTGCCAGCAGCTTGGACTACTATGGCTACACCTTC. Translation: CASSLDYYGYTF.

The gene calls are TRBV27 and TRBJ2-1; the match to TRBD2 covers 7 bases. CDR1 and CDR2 (germline): MNHEY, SMNVEV (reference sequence). This CDR3 spans 16 amino acids. With V trimmed by 8 bases and J by 2 bases, 12 bases remained unmatched. This CDR3 is CASSPRWAGAYNEQFF. Written as DNA, the CDR3 is TGTGCCAGCTCCCCCCGGTGGGCGGGGGCCTACAATGAGCAGTTCTTC.

Turning to this clone: Its ends do not fully match the called genes, so a read error is possible. This chain uses TRBV7-8 with TRBJ2-1; 7 bases fit TRBD1. The CDR3 sequence is 15 residues long. Germline CDR1 and CDR2: SGHVS and FQNEAQ. CDR3: CASSLQRTGAPFLLF. The CDR3 DNA follows: TGTGCCAGCAGCTTACAGAGAACAGGGGCCCCCTTTCTGCTCTTC.

This clone occurred a few times. The CDR3 DNA is TGTGCCAGCAGCTTGAAGGGGCCTGGGGAAAAACTGTTTTTT. Amino acids: CASSLKGPGEKLFF. The chain is built from TRBV5-4 and TRBJ1-4, with D possibly matching TRBD1 (5 bases). CDR1 SGHNT and CDR2 YYREEE come from the germline V gene (reference sequence). Trimming cost V 1 base and J 8 bases, with 12 bases left between them. The CDR3 contains 14 residues.

V gene TRBV14 combines with J gene TRBJ2-7, with a possible D match to TRBD2 (5 bases). Trimming stripped 1 base from V and 1 base from J, with 14 bases between. The germline V gene has CDR1 SGHDN and CDR2 FVKESK. The CDR3 totals 16 residues. The CDR3 loop reads CASSQGPTRGSYEQYF. In DNA, the CDR3 is TGTGCCAGCAGCCAAGGACCCACACGAGGGTCCTACGAGCAGTACTTC. The whole variable domain, filled in from reference TRBV14 and TRBJ2-7, reads EAGVTQFPSHSVIEKGQTVTLRCDPISGHDNLYWYRRVMGKEIKFLLHFVKESKQDESGMPNNRFLAERTGGTYSTLKVQPAELEDSGVYFCASSQGPTRGSYEQYFGPGTRLTVT.

The chain recombines TRBV7-6 with TRBJ2-1, with D maybe TRBD1 (6 bases). With 5 bases removed from V and 6 bases from J, the gap between germline ends came to 11 bases. The CDR3 is 13 residues long. Germline V gene data show CDR1 as SGHVS and CDR2 as FNYEAQ. Here the CDR3 DNA reads TGTGCCAGCAGCGGGGAGACAGGCAATGAGCAGTTCTTC. Protein: CASSGETGNEQFF.

The chain combines TRBV2 with TRBJ2-5, with TRBD2 matching 7 bases. The germline V gene has CDR1 SNHLY and CDR2 FYNNEI. Losses at the gene ends were 11 bases for V and 6 bases for J; bases not matched to a gene: 12. CDR3 length: 13 amino acids. CDR3 coding DNA: TGTGCCGTCGGTGGGGGAGGGCCGAAGACCCAGTACTTC. Protein product: CAVGGGGPKTQYF.